Sequencing of this TCR beta chain was carried out in a study of blood T cell repertoires in COVID-19. Study at large: Some COVID-19 samples were acute and others convalescent; all came from the United States, Italy and Spain. Nucleic acid was either cDNA or gDNA, and it came from T cells, B-cell-depleted T cells, or PBMCs.

Germline-derived CDR1 and CDR2 are GTSNPN and SVGIG (reference sequence). The CDR3 is made up of 16 amino acids. V shed 0 bases and J shed 2 bases, with 11 bases lying between them. Authors' processing steps: The authors estimated nucleated cell counts from reference gene primer amplification. The method was immunoSEQ multiplex PCR; TCRdb's version includes in-frame clones alone and lacks a portion of them. V and J calls and clone size are as listed in that table; D and trimming were resolved from the DNA. This sample has under 30,000 clones; 87% occur once, and the top ten carry 9% to 9.5%. Input material: peripheral blood. The receptor was isolated from a human donor in a cohort sampled during active COVID-19. The gene calls are TRBV30 and TRBJ2-6; unclear D gene. CDR3 coding DNA: TGTGCCTGGAGTGTACTGATCACCGCTGGGGCCAACGTCCTGACTTTC. Translating gives CAWSVLITAGANVLTF. Full variable domain (remainder filled in from reference TRBV30 and TRBJ2-6): SQTIHQWPATLVQPVGSPLSLECTVEGTSNPNLYWYRQAAGRGLQLLFYSVGIGQISSEVPQNLSASRPQDRQFILSSKKLLLSDSGFYLCAWSVLITAGANVLTFGAGSRLTVL.